This TCR beta chain emerged from a study of shared clonotypes between healthy human individuals (dated by TCRdb to 2020 to 2022). General notes on the study: The cohort comprised two women and a few men aged 18 to 49 years. Leukapheresis yielded between about 0.94 and 9 billion PBMCs per donor. To estimate repertoire size and how much clonotypes are shared between individuals, the study performed deep sequencing of blood TCR repertoires from five healthy adults. Different laboratories and diverse techniques were used to prepare libraries and sequence TCR repertoires, to increase sequencing depth and limit assay-specific biases. Per donor, three plates each were used for CD4 naive and CD4 memory, two for CD8 naive, and one for CD8 memory.

As regards this clone: Its specific antigen is unknown. Base-call qualities are not available, and no considerably larger clone is one nucleotide away.

Using the deep immunoSEQ assay, TCR CDR3 regions were amplified from genomic DNA by multiplex PCR. For each cell subset, the extracted genomic DNA was distributed evenly across all wells of several immunoSEQ 96-well plates, and each plate served as one replicate. For sorted subsets, 150 to 250 ng genomic DNA, equal to some 28,000 T cell genomes, was loaded into each replicate PCR. Purified libraries were measured with a Qubit 3.0 fluorometer, size-checked on a Bioanalyzer 2100, and measured again with the KAPA Library Quantification kit. Every immunoSEQ 96-well plate was sequenced on a dedicated single-read 150-cycle Illumina NextSeq 550 flow cell. On the study's bioinformatics: Because the immunoSEQ output included only junctional sequences and no quality scores, the filtering could not be the same as the filtering used for full-length reads. To assign V/J genes and CDR3, sequences were annotated against IMGT germline references using PyIR, a Python wrapper for IgBLAST v1.9. Reads were removed for weak V/J assignments (E-value above 1e-6), missing CDR3, stop codons, out-of-frame junctions, or ambiguous translated residues. A V3J clonotype was defined by an identical inferred V gene, J gene, and CDR3 amino acid sequence. Percentage overlap between repertoires was computed as shared unique clonotypes divided by the size of the smaller repertoire. Repertoire richness was assessed with RTK rarefaction, the Chao1 estimator, and Recon v2.1 estimates of unobserved clonotypes. Generation probabilities were computed with OLGA for all TCRbeta clonotypes obtained by the gDNA method from four donors. TCRdb took over this immuneACCESS table, retaining in-frame rearrangements with V and J assigned. Such tables are incomplete; in checked studies, under half of the missing clones stem from an unresolved V gene, and the remainder is unexplained. Clone size and the V and J calls come from that table; the DNA yielded D and trimming. The sample table shows 750,000 to 1,000,000 clones, and 80% to 95% are seen once. The top ten hold nearly 25% of the sample.

What the research found in general, with its limitations: Only blood was sampled, and tissue TCR repertoires likely differ from those in blood. Pairwise subsampling indicated that sequencing depth was expected to affect the degree of clonotype sharing among donors. Rarefaction of sorted-subset datasets indicated incomplete sequencing despite the large sequencing depth. Across four donors, roughly 5.4% of naive CD4, approximately 3.5% of naive CD8, under 2.5% of memory CD4, and roughly 0.41% of memory CD8 clonotypes were shared. Larger estimated clonotype richness was generally found for naive subsets than for memory subsets. Compared with non-shared clonotypes, the clonotypes found in all four sorted-subset donors had higher generation probabilities. The small number of donors limited the genetic and exposure-history diversity represented.

For the CD8 naive samples, CD45RO-negative cells were positively selected for CCR7, yielding a CD45RA+CCR7+ population from which TemRA cells were excluded. The donors were healthy, HIV-negative adults who had no recently reported acute infections or vaccinations. Only Caucasian adults living in Nashville, Tennessee, USA were represented among the donors. Blood was obtained by leukapheresis, after which PBMCs were separated by Ficoll-Histopaque density gradient centrifugation and cryopreserved in liquid nitrogen vapor phase. Purity and quantity of every magnetically sorted T cell population were checked by analytical flow cytometry. From each sorted fraction, genomic DNA was isolated and quantified by UV absorbance on a Nanodrop 2000c. This sequence was found in a man aged 25-40 years in good health. Sequencing used naive CD8+ T cells sorted from blood. What this sample's cell subset or site label stands for: CD45RA+CCR7+.

The DNA sequence is TGTGCCAGCAGTCTCGGGGGACATGGGCAGTTCTTC. Translated, it reads CASSLGGHGQFF. The chain joins TRBV27 to TRBJ2-1, with the D gene possibly TRBD1 or TRBD2, each one fitting 6 bases. As encoded in the germline V gene (reference sequence), CDR1 is MNHEY while CDR2 is SMNVEV. Including the terminal cysteine and phenylalanine, the CDR3 comprises 12 residues. Only CDR3 DNA remains: 36 bases, in frame from the first base. The V end loses 5 bases and the J end loses 12 bases, and a stretch of 14 bases separates them.